What follows are 18 T cell receptor beta chains derived from one specimen sequenced in a study of blood T cells in healthy people across ages. The second PCR ran about 6 to 11 cycles with a sample-barcoded 5' primer and J-beta primers. MiXCR, run by TCRdb on the 5' RACE reads, gives a single entry per CDR3 protein. In the table there are hundreds of thousands of distinct CDR3 sequences, around 20% of which are singletons. The source material was blood. The receptors were sampled from a man between 70 and 80 years old in good health.

The chain employs TRBV20-1 and TRBJ2-7, with 10 bases fitting TRBD1. The CDR3 has 13 amino acids. Trimming removed 6 bases from V and 2 bases from J; junction bases left unmatched: 4. Germline CDR1 and CDR2: DFQATT and SNEGSKA (reference sequence). CDR3 coding DNA: TGCAGTGCCGAGGGACAGGGGACCTACGAGCAGTACTTC. Amino acids: CSAEGQGTYEQYF.

The V gene is TRBV19, the J gene TRBJ1-3; D remains unclear. Germline V lookup: CDR1 LNHDA, CDR2 SQIVND (reference sequence). The CDR3 runs 13 residues. Trimming stripped 10 bases from V and 1 base from J, with 11 bases between. CDR3: CATIGQSGNTIYF. CDR3 nucleotide sequence: TGTGCCACCATTGGGCAATCTGGAAACACCATATATTTT. The full variable domain, completed using reference TRBV19 and TRBJ1-3, is DGGITQSPKYLFRKEGQNVTLSCEQNLNHDAMYWYRQDPGQGLRLIYYSQIVNDFQKGDIAEGYSVSREKKESFPLTVTSAQKNPTAFYLCATIGQSGNTIYFGEGSWLTVV.

This clonotype was counted a few times. The rearrangement joins TRBV20-1 to TRBJ2-3; perhaps TRBD2 as D (5 bases). Germline assignment: CDR1 DFQATT and CDR2 SNEGSKA (reference sequence). CDR3 size: 13 residues. The V and J ends lost 1 base and 10 bases respectively, with 15 bases between them. CDR3 in amino acids: CSARVGGEISQYF. As DNA, the CDR3 is TGCAGTGCTAGAGTTGGTGGGGAGATCTCGCAGTATTTT.

This clonotype was found a few times. The rearrangement links TRBV10-3 to TRBJ2-7; D not certain. The DNA matches TRBJ2-5 better at its end, which makes the J call doubtful. The germline gives CDR1 ENHRY, CDR2 SYGVKD. This CDR3 is built from 16 residues. CDR3 nucleotide sequence: TGTGCCATCAGTGAAGAGTTTGCGTTGGCCGCAGAGACCCAGTACTTC. Protein product: CAISEEFALAAETQYF.

This chain connects TRBV20-1 to TRBJ1-4, with TRBD1 as a possible D gene (5 bases). Germline-derived CDR1 and CDR2 are DFQATT and SNEGSKA (reference sequence). The CDR3 runs 14 residues. V dropped 6 bases and J dropped 1 base, with 12 bases sitting between them. DNA of the CDR3: TGCAGTGCCCAGGGACCGGAAACTAATGAAAAACTGTTTTTT. Encoded protein: CSAQGPETNEKLFF.

There are a few counts of this clonotype. The chain links TRBV28 to TRBJ2-5; D is possibly TRBD1 or TRBD2 (5 bases each). Germline CDR1 MDHEN, CDR2 SYDVKM. The CDR3 runs to 13 residues. V was pared by 8 bases and J by 5 bases, with 15 bases between. CDR3 region: CASGGFREETQYF. CDR3 DNA sequence: TGTGCCAGCGGCGGCTTCAGGGAGGAGACCCAGTACTTC.

This clonotype was recorded a few times. The chain employs TRBV20-1 and TRBJ1-2; TRBD1 agrees at 7 bases. Germline CDR1 reads DFQATT; CDR2 reads SNEGSKA (reference sequence). V was clipped by 6 bases and J by 0 bases; unmatched bases: 7. This CDR3 is built from 14 residues. CDR3 in amino acids: CSAPRGSSNYGYTF. CDR3 DNA: TGCAGTGCCCCCAGGGGGTCATCTAACTATGGCTACACCTTC.

The V gene is TRBV5-1, the J gene TRBJ2-1; 9 positions agree with TRBD2. Looked up from germline, CDR1 is SGHRS and CDR2 is YFSETQ. The CDR3 extends over 15 amino acids. With V trimmed by 2 bases and J by 7 bases, 7 bases remained unmatched. For the CDR3, the DNA is TGCGCCAGCAGCTTAGATAGCGGGAGTCTTAATGAGCAGTTCTTC. Encoded protein: CASSLDSGSLNEQFF.

This clonotype was seen only a few times. The CDR3 carries no conserved terminal phenylalanine or tryptophan, so it likely arises from a read error. The genes are TRBV2 and TRBJ1-1; tentative D call: TRBD1 (5 bases). The V and J ends lost 5 bases and 4 bases respectively, with 14 bases between them. Germline loops: CDR1 SNHLY, CDR2 FYNNEI. The CDR3 spans 14 residues. This chain's CDR3 is CASSTGGLSTEAFL. The CDR3 nucleotides are TGTGCCAGCAGTACGGGGGGGTTGAGCACTGAAGCTTTCCTT.

Many counts were recorded for this clonotype. The chain combines TRBV7-2 with TRBJ2-1; 10 bases line up with TRBD2. CDR3 length: 16 residues. V gave up 5 bases and J gave up 2 bases; unmatched junction bases: 6. The germline V gene has CDR1 SGHTA and CDR2 FQGNSA. The CDR3 DNA is TGTGCCAGCAGCAATCAACTAGCGGGGCCCTACAATGAGCAGTTCTTC. Translation gives CASSNQLAGPYNEQFF. Filled out from reference TRBV7-2 and TRBJ2-1, the complete variable domain reads GAGVSQSPSNKVTEKGKDVELRCDPISGHTALYWYRQSLGQGLEFLIYFQGNSAPDKSGLPSDRFSAERTGGSVSTLTIQRTQQEDSAVYLCASSNQLAGPYNEQFFGPGTRLTVL.

There are many counts of this clonotype. The CDR3 nucleotides are TGCGCCAGCAGCTTCGGGACAGGAAAAGAGACCCAGTACTTC. It is translated as CASSFGTGKETQYF. This sequence joins TRBV5-1 and TRBJ2-5; 8 bases map to TRBD1. The CDR3 has 14 residues. Germline trimming cut 2 bases from V and 3 bases from J; bases unmatched to any gene: 3. CDR1 and CDR2 (germline): SGHRS, YFSETQ.

This clonotype has more than one count but fewer than ten. The V call is TRBV20-1, the J call TRBJ2-2; 7 nucleotides match TRBD2. The germline V gene encodes CDR1 DFQATT and CDR2 SNEGSKA (reference sequence). J was trimmed by 5 bases and V by 6 bases; bases with no gene match: 9. This CDR3 is 14 amino acids long. CDR3 residues: CSAAPGLPTGELFF. Here the CDR3 DNA reads TGCAGTGCAGCCCCGGGACTACCAACCGGGGAGCTGTTTTTT.

The sample holds many counts of this clonotype. The chain employs TRBV7-9 and TRBJ1-5; D is undetermined. Germline V gives CDR1 SEHNR, CDR2 FQNEAQ (reference sequence). The CDR3 sequence is 14 residues long. V lost 2 bases, J lost 0 bases, and 5 bases lay in between. This chain's CDR3 is CASSLSDSNQPQHF. The DNA for the CDR3 is TGTGCCAGCAGCTTATCGGATAGCAATCAGCCCCAGCATTTT. Supplemented by reference TRBV7-9 and TRBJ1-5, the full variable domain reads DTGVSQNPRHKITKRGQNVTFRCDPISEHNRLYWYRQTLGQGPEFLTYFQNEAQLEKSRLLSDRFSAERPKGSFSTLEIQRTEQGDSAMYLCASSLSDSNQPQHFGDGTRLSIL.

This clonotype was counted only a few times. The rearrangement uses TRBV20-1 and TRBJ1-5; 8 bases are shared with TRBD1. CDR1 and CDR2 from the germline V gene are DFQATT and SNEGSKA (reference sequence). With V trimmed by 2 bases and J by 0 bases, 6 bases remained unmatched. The CDR3 is made up of 16 amino acids. CDR3 in amino acids: CSARLLQGDSNQPQHF. CDR3 in DNA: TGCAGTGCTAGACTACTACAGGGGGATAGCAATCAGCCCCAGCATTTT.

A few counts support this clonotype. This sequence joins TRBV3-1 and TRBJ2-5; 14 bases are a match to TRBD2. The end of the DNA aligns better with TRBJ2-7, so the J call may be wrong. Germline CDR1 and CDR2: LGHDT and YNNKEL (reference sequence). This CDR3 has 14 amino acids. The CDR3 is CASSQTSGRVEQYF. For the CDR3, the DNA is TGTGCCAGCAGCCAGACTAGCGGGAGGGTCGAGCAGTACTTC.

The chain uses TRBV20-1 and TRBJ2-7; D gene ambiguous. Trimming removed 1 base at V and 0 bases at J, with 7 bases between. This CDR3 has 13 amino acids. Germline lookup yields CDR1 DFQATT and CDR2 SNEGSKA (reference sequence). The CDR3 here is CSARGGYSYEQYF. The CDR3 DNA reads as TGCAGTGCTAGAGGTGGCTACTCCTACGAGCAGTACTTC.

This clonotype was picked up many times. CDR3 sequence: CATSTYPPGLAGVWSYNEQFF. The CDR3 nucleotides are TGTGCCACCAGCACCTACCCTCCGGGACTAGCGGGAGTCTGGTCCTACAATGAGCAGTTCTTC. The chain recombines TRBV15 with TRBJ2-1, with 14 bases matching TRBD2. After removal of 4 bases from V and 1 base from J, the junction contained 15 bases not matched to a gene. The CDR3 spans 21 residues. CDR1 and CDR2 (germline): LNHNV, YYDKDF (reference sequence).

This clonotype was counted at least ten times. The chain uses TRBV5-1 and TRBJ2-1; 8 bases are a match to TRBD1. The ends lost 0 bases at V and 8 bases at J; junction bases unmatched: 7. Germline CDR1 and CDR2: SGHRS and YFSETQ. This CDR3 spans 15 amino acids. CDR3: CASSLDDRGIDEQFF. Written as DNA, the CDR3 is TGCGCCAGCAGCTTGGACGACAGGGGCATAGATGAGCAGTTCTTC.